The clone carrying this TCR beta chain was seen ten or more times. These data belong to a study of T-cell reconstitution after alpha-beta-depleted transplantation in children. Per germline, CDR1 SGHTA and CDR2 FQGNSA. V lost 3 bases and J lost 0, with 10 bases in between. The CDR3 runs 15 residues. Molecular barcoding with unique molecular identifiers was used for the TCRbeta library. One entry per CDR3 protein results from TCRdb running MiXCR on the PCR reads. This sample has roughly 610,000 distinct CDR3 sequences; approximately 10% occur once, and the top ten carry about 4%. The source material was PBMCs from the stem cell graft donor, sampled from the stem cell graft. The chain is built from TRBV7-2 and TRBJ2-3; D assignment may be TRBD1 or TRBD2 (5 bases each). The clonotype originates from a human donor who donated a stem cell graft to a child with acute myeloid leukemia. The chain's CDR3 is CASSFDGASTDTQYF. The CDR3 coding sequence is TGTGCCAGCAGCTTTGACGGGGCTAGCACAGATACGCAGTATTTT.